The sample holds many counts of the clone carrying this T cell receptor beta chain. Its antigen remains unknown. V was pared by 1 base and J by 3 bases, with 9 bases of the junction left unmatched. The CDR3 spans 16 residues. The sample originates from a study of breast tumors, draining lymph nodes, adjacent tissues. General study points: Compared with basal-like, luminal-like tumors shared significantly more repertoire with nontumor tissue. Data fit most tumor T cells coming from lymph node, expanding in tumor. Tumor T cell lymph node origin was a supported hypothesis, not proven.

Axillary draining lymph nodes of breast cancer patients supplied the node samples. TCRdb passed the multiplex PCR reads through MiXCR, listing each CDR3 protein once. The sample lists roughly 100,000 distinct CDR3 sequences, more than 30% seen once, with around 5.9% in the top ten. The rearrangement joins TRBV12-3 or TRBV12-4 to TRBJ2-7; 7 bases agree with TRBD2. The sequence derives from a female donor with breast cancer. Some clones in this sample may be carry-over from other donors' samples. Sequencing was done on a sample of axillary lymph node tissue. CDR3 nucleotides: TGTGCCAGCAGTTTAGGGACTAGAGTAGGCGGCTACGAGCAGTACTTC. This translates into CASSLGTRVGGYEQYF.